A single sample gave rise to the 28 T cell receptor beta chains below, sequenced in a study of blood T cell repertoires in COVID-19. Using immunoSEQ multiplex PCR, the repertoire was profiled, and TCRdb retains in-frame clones only, with some absent. The sample has roughly 310,000 clones, 90% seen once; the top ten hold roughly 2.6%. Sample: PBMCs or T cells enriched from blood (not recorded which). These receptors were obtained from a man aged 60 to 75 who had recovered from COVID-19.

V and J are TRBV14 and TRBJ2-7, with TRBD2 identical over 8 bases. The germline gives CDR1 SGHDN, CDR2 FVKESK. The junction had 14 bases not matched to a gene; V was cut back by 0 bases and J by 1 base. The CDR3 totals 19 residues. CDR3 bases: TGTGCCAGCAGCCAAGATCACCTGGTTGGGGGGACTAGGTCCTACGAGCAGTACTTC. This encodes CASSQDHLVGGTRSYEQYF.

The rearrangement joins TRBV2 to TRBJ2-7; 7 bases map to TRBD1. The CDR3 contains 14 residues. Germline assignment: CDR1 SNHLY and CDR2 FYNNEI. V gave up 8 bases and J gave up 5 bases; unmatched junction bases: 12. The CDR3 loop is CASSRDSSGHEQYF. The CDR3 bases are TGTGCCAGCTCCCGGGACAGTTCTGGCCACGAGCAGTACTTC. Based on the CDR3 plus reference TRBV2 and TRBJ2-7, the full variable domain is EPEVTQTPSHQVTQMGQEVILRCVPISNHLYFYWYRQILGQKVEFLVSFYNNEISEKSEIFDDQFSVERPDGSNFTLKIRSTKLEDSAMYFCASSRDSSGHEQYFGPGTRLTVT.

This chain uses TRBV28 with TRBJ1-5; 8 positions agree with TRBD1. The germline V gene has CDR1 MDHEN and CDR2 SYDVKM. The V segment lost 3 bases and the J segment 2 bases; nucleotides outside the gene matches: 3. The CDR3 length is 15 residues. Here the CDR3 reads CASSFLQGGNQPQHF. CDR3 coding DNA: TGTGCCAGCAGTTTTTTACAGGGGGGCAATCAGCCCCAGCATTTT. The full variable domain, its missing parts supplied by reference TRBV28 and TRBJ1-5, is DVKVTQSSRYLVKRTGEKVFLECVQDMDHENMFWYRQDPGLGLRLIYFSYDVKMKEKGDIPEGYSVSREKKERFSLILESASTNQTSMYLCASSFLQGGNQPQHFGDGTRLSIL.

This chain links TRBV7-2 with TRBJ1-3; D is ambiguous. CDR1 is SGHTA, CDR2 FQGNSA, per germline. V lost 4 bases and J lost 2, with 12 bases in between. This CDR3 is built from 15 residues. In nucleotides, the CDR3 is TGTGCCAGCAGCTACCCAGTAACCCCTGGAAACACCATATATTTT. Amino acids: CASSYPVTPGNTIYF.

The chain links TRBV4-1 to TRBJ1-4, with D perhaps matching TRBD1 (5 bases). This CDR3 spans 14 amino acids. Germline V lookup: CDR1 MGHRA, CDR2 YSYEKL. V was clipped by 1 base and J by 8 bases, with 11 bases between them. CDR3 bases: TGCGCCAGCAGCCAAGCCGGAGGGGAGGAAAAACTGTTTTTT. Translated: CASSQAGGEEKLFF.

The gene calls are TRBV5-1 and TRBJ1-6, with unresolved D. Trimming took 2 bases from V and 5 from J, leaving 11 bases between them. CDR3 size: 15 residues. The germline V gene encodes CDR1 SGHRS and CDR2 YFSETQ. CDR3 DNA sequence: TGCGCCAGCAGCTTAACTACGGATAATAATTCACCCCTCCACTTT. Protein sequence: CASSLTTDNNSPLHF.

This rearrangement joins TRBV27 to TRBJ1-1, with D unresolved. From germline, CDR1 is MNHEY and CDR2 SMNVEV (reference sequence). V was cut by 4 bases and J by 1 base, with 7 bases left in between. The CDR3 has 13 amino acids. CDR3: CASSYIKNTEAFF. In DNA form, the CDR3 reads TGTGCCAGCAGTTACATTAAGAACACTGAAGCTTTCTTT.

This clone showed up just once. The rearrangement uses TRBV10-3 and TRBJ1-1, with D maybe TRBD1 (5 bases). Germline V CDR1 and CDR2: ENHRY, SYGVKD. Trimming removed 10 bases at V and 4 bases at J, with 10 bases between. There are 11 residues in the CDR3. This chain's CDR3 is CATGVGTEAFF. The CDR3 DNA is TGTGCCACGGGGGTTGGCACTGAAGCTTTCTTT.

The gene calls are TRBV10-2 and TRBJ2-7; 12 positions match TRBD2. Germline trimming cut 7 bases from V and 3 bases from J; bases unmatched to any gene: 10. CDR1 is WSHSY and CDR2 is SAAADI in the germline V gene. The CDR3 is 16 residues long. In DNA, the CDR3 is TGCGCCAGCAAGAGATGGACTAGCGGGACCCACTACGAGCAGTACTTC. Protein sequence: CASKRWTSGTHYEQYF.

The CDR3 region has the DNA TGTGCCAGCAGCTTAGTCGCACTAGCGGGAGCAGACGAGCAGTACTTC. It specifies CASSLVALAGADEQYF. The genes are TRBV7-6 and TRBJ2-7; 11 bases are shared with TRBD2. V lost 1 base, J lost 5 bases, and 7 bases stayed unmatched. Germline CDR1 and CDR2: SGHVS and FNYEAQ. The CDR3 loop spans 16 amino acids.

The chain joins TRBV19 to TRBJ1-1; tentative D call: TRBD1 (5 bases). Germline CDR1 LNHDA, CDR2 SQIVND (reference sequence). Trimming pared 3 bases from V and 4 bases from J, leaving 12 bases between. The CDR3 is made up of 14 amino acids. CDR3 in DNA: TGTGCCAGTAGTATGGCGGGGGGTATCACTGAAGCTTTCTTT. It yields the protein CASSMAGGITEAFF. Together with reference TRBV19 and TRBJ1-1, the CDR3 gives the full variable domain: DGGITQSPKYLFRKEGQNVTLSCEQNLNHDAMYWYRQDPGQGLRLIYYSQIVNDFQKGDIAEGYSVSREKKESFPLTVTSAQKNPTAFYLCASSMAGGITEAFFGQGTRLTVV.

This chain links TRBV4-2 with TRBJ2-3, with a tentative D call TRBD2 (6 bases). The CDR3 has 17 residues. Trimming took 1 base from V and 2 from J, leaving 16 bases between them. The V gene's germline CDR1 is LGHNA and CDR2 YNFKEQ. CDR3: CASSQGPGGAVTDTQYF. The DNA of the CDR3 is TGTGCCAGCAGCCAAGGGCCCGGCGGGGCGGTCACAGATACGCAGTATTTT.

The chain recombines TRBV3-1 (or the pseudogene TRBV3-2) with TRBJ2-7, with 12 bases aligning to TRBD2. Trimming cost V 1 base and J 2 bases; bases outside gene matches: 3. Germline V gene lookup returns CDR1 LGHDT and CDR2 YNNKEL (reference sequence). This CDR3 is 16 amino acids long. The CDR3 nucleotides are TGTGCCAGCAGCCAAGTGCCTAGCGGGGGGGCCTACGAGCAGTACTTC. It codes for CASSQVPSGGAYEQYF.

This clone has a handful of counts. V usage is TRBV28 and J usage is TRBJ1-6; no definite D call. Trimming removed 7 bases from V and 7 bases from J, with 14 bases in between. This CDR3 is 14 amino acids long. Germline CDR1 is MDHEN and CDR2 is SYDVKM. CDR3 nucleotide sequence: TGTGCCAGCAACGGGTCGATTCGAAATTCACCCCTCCACTTT. It yields the protein CASNGSIRNSPLHF.

The genes are TRBV3-1 (or the pseudogene TRBV3-2) and TRBJ2-2; D possibly corresponds to TRBD2 (6 bases). The V end lost 1 base, the J end lost 5 bases, and 20 bases lay between the germline ends. The germline gives CDR1 LGHDT, CDR2 YNNKEL (reference sequence). This CDR3 comprises 18 residues. CDR3 bases: TGTGCCAGCAGCCAAGTCGCAGGGAGAATTGCGGGGACCGGGGAGCTGTTTTTT. It codes for CASSQVAGRIAGTGELFF.

This sequence joins TRBV7-9 and TRBJ1-2, with a possible D match to TRBD1 (5 bases). CDR1 and CDR2 (germline): SEHNR, FQNEAQ (reference sequence). The CDR3 extends over 13 amino acids. V was clipped by 4 bases and J by 4 bases, with 10 bases between them. CDR3 region: CASSYRGGYGYTF. For the CDR3, the DNA is TGTGCCAGCAGCTATAGGGGTGGCTATGGCTACACCTTC.

This CDR3 is CASSESPSGGHLGETQYF. In nucleotides, the CDR3 is TGTGCCAGCAGTGAATCGCCTAGCGGGGGGCACCTAGGGGAGACCCAGTACTTC. The J gene is TRBJ2-5, the V gene TRBV25-1; 11 bases map to TRBD2. This CDR3 is 18 amino acids long. With 1 base clipped from V and 5 bases from J, the junction kept 12 bases outside the gene matches. Looked up from germline, CDR1 is MGHDK and CDR2 is SYGVNS.

In the case of this clone: One end of the junction is discordant with germline, which a read error may explain. This sequence joins TRBV7-7 and TRBJ2-5; the D is unclear. The CDR3 totals 15 residues. In germline, CDR1 is SSHAT, CDR2 FNYEAQ (reference sequence). The CDR3 spells CASSSSLAEQETQYF. The CDR3 DNA sequence: TGTGCTAGCAGCTCTTCTTTGGCGGAGCAAGAGACCCAGTACTTC.

This clone was found once. The rearrangement uses TRBV6-6 and TRBJ2-4; D perhaps matches TRBD1 (6 bases). With 7 bases removed from V and 1 base from J, the gap between germline ends came to 17 bases. The CDR3 totals 16 residues. Germline values: CDR1 MNHNY, CDR2 SVGAGI (reference sequence). The CDR3: CASTPDSSQAKNIQYF. The CDR3, as DNA: TGTGCCAGCACCCCGGACAGCTCCCAGGCCAAAAACATTCAGTACTTC.

The chain employs TRBV29-1 and TRBJ2-7, with a tentative D call TRBD2 (5 bases). The V gene lost 2 bases and the J gene lost 3 bases, with 17 bases spanning the gap. Germline lookup yields CDR1 SQVTM and CDR2 ANQGSEA. The CDR3 extends over 15 amino acids. In DNA form, the CDR3 reads TGCAGCGTTGAATACCGGGGTGGTTATTTCTACGAGCAGTACTTC. Translation gives CSVEYRGGYFYEQYF.

V and J are TRBV11-2 and TRBJ2-1, with 9 bases fitting TRBD2. In germline, CDR1 is SGHAT, CDR2 FQNNGV. Losses at the gene ends were 6 bases for V and 5 bases for J; bases not matched to a gene: 5. The CDR3 has 14 residues. The CDR3 loop reads CASSRGLANNEQFF. CDR3 in DNA: TGTGCCAGCAGTAGGGGACTAGCTAACAATGAGCAGTTCTTC.

The chain is built from TRBV9 and TRBJ2-7; 9 bases match TRBD2. Trimming at V came to 4 bases and at J to 4 bases, leaving 9 bases not matched to a gene. Looked up from germline, CDR1 is SGDLS and CDR2 is YYNGEE. The CDR3 length is 15 residues. CDR3 DNA: TGTGCCAGCAGCCAACTCCCGGGACTAGCTTACGAGCAGTACTTC. Translation gives CASSQLPGLAYEQYF. Complete variable domain (other parts from reference TRBV9 and TRBJ2-7): DSGVTQTPKHLITATGQRVTLRCSPRSGDLSVYWYQQSLDQGLQFLIQYYNGEERAKGNILERFSAQQFPDLHSELNLSSLELGDSALYFCASSQLPGLAYEQYFGPGTRLTVT.

This chain uses TRBV4-3 with TRBJ1-5, with D possibly being TRBD1 (5 bases). This CDR3 has 15 residues. Germline CDR1 is LGHNA and CDR2 is YSLEER. V was trimmed by 0 bases and J by 7 bases, leaving 13 bases between them. Here the CDR3 reads CASSQDGTGVQPQHF. The CDR3 DNA is TGCGCCAGCAGCCAAGATGGAACGGGGGTCCAGCCCCAGCATTTT.

This chain joins TRBV4-1 and TRBJ1-1, with 8 bases aligning to TRBD1. The length of the CDR3 is 16 residues. The V segment lost 4 bases and the J segment 1 base; nucleotides outside the gene matches: 8. Germline lookup yields CDR1 MGHRA and CDR2 YSYEKL. The CDR3 DNA reads as TGCGCCAGCAGCCCGCGCCGGGGGACAGGGAACACTGAAGCTTTCTTT. It is translated as CASSPRRGTGNTEAFF.

The chain couples TRBV19 to TRBJ2-3; perhaps TRBD2 as D (6 bases). The V end was cut by 6 bases, the J end by 0 bases, with 13 bases between. CDR3 length equals 15 residues. Germline V gene sequence: CDR1 LNHDA, CDR2 SQIVND (reference sequence). The CDR3 DNA reads TGTGCCAGTAGCCCACCAGGGACTAGCACAGATACGCAGTATTTT. Translated, it gives CASSPPGTSTDTQYF.

This chain joins TRBV5-1 and TRBJ2-2; TRBD1 matches 7 bases. This CDR3 is built from 17 residues. V shed 3 bases, J shed 2 bases, and the junction held 10 bases outside the gene matches. CDR1 and CDR2 from the germline V gene are SGHRS and YFSETQ. DNA for the CDR3: TGCGCCAGCAGCTCAATGACAGGGTTTAGCAACACCGGGGAGCTGTTTTTT. Translation: CASSSMTGFSNTGELFF. Full variable domain (outside the CDR3, taken from reference TRBV5-1 and TRBJ2-2): KAGVTQTPRYLIKTRGQQVTLSCSPISGHRSVSWYQQTPGQGLQFLFEYFSETQRNKGNFPGRFSGRQFSNSRSEMNVSTLELGDSALYLCASSSMTGFSNTGELFFGEGSRLTVL.

This chain joins TRBV30 and TRBJ1-5, with D unclear. V dropped 5 bases and J dropped 6 bases, with 11 bases sitting between them. The V gene's germline CDR1 is GTSNPN and CDR2 SVGIG (reference sequence). CDR3 length equals 12 residues. CDR3 sequence (DNA): TGTGCCTGGGCGGAGGGTCTTCAGCCCCAGCATTTT. Translated, it gives CAWAEGLQPQHF.

The chain joins TRBV18 to TRBJ1-1; weak D call: TRBD1 (5 bases). V was trimmed by 4 bases and J by 0 bases, leaving 18 bases between them. Germline loops: CDR1 KGHSH, CDR2 LQKENI. The CDR3 is made up of 17 amino acids. The DNA of the CDR3 is TGTGCCAGCTCACTACATTCGTCTGGGGGGGTGAACACTGAAGCTTTCTTT. Protein: CASSLHSSGGVNTEAFF.